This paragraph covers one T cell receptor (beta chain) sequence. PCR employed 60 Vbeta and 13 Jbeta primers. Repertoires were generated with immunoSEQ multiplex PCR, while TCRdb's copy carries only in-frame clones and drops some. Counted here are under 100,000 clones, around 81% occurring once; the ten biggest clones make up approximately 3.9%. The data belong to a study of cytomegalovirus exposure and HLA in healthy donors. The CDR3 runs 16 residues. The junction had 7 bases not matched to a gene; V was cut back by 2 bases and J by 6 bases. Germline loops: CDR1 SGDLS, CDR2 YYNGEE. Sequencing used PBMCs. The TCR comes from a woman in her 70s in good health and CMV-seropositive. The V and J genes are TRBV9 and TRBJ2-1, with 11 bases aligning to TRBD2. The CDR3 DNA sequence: TGTGCCAGCAGCGTTGAACTAGCGGGAGCTTTCAATGAGCAGTTCTTC. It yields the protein CASSVELAGAFNEQFF.